Following are 18 T cell receptor beta chains from one sample sequenced in a study of OX40 agonist ivuxolimab in advanced cancers. Here immunoSEQ multiplex PCR was the method, and the copy in TCRdb shows in-frame clones only, minus some. Counted here are some 60,000 clones, roughly nine tenths occurring once; the ten biggest clones make up around 15%. This sample comprised CD4+ or CD8+ T cells sorted from blood, obtained in a trial of the OX40 agonist ivuxolimab. The receptors originated from an adult with an advanced solid tumor such as melanoma, head and neck, liver or kidney cancer.

The chain recombines TRBV6-5 with TRBJ2-2; D is perhaps TRBD1 (5 bases). V lost 4 bases and J 5 bases, leaving 14 bases between the germline ends. This CDR3 spans 15 amino acids. The germline gives CDR1 MNHEY, CDR2 SVGAGI. The CDR3 is CASSSLRGRTGELFF. CDR3 nucleotide sequence: TGTGCCAGCAGTTCCTTAAGGGGTCGGACCGGGGAGCTGTTTTTT.

The chain joins TRBV4-1 to TRBJ2-3, with 8 bases identical to TRBD2. Germline assignment: CDR1 MGHRA and CDR2 YSYEKL. The CDR3 is 16 amino acids. J was trimmed by 5 bases and V by 0 bases; bases with no gene match: 7. The CDR3 loop is CASSQDPGGGRDTQYF. CDR3 nucleotide sequence: TGCGCCAGCAGCCAAGATCCCGGGGGGGGCAGAGATACGCAGTATTTT.

The chain employs TRBV7-2 and TRBJ1-5, with D perhaps TRBD1 (5 bases). CDR3 length equals 13 residues. Trimming removed 6 bases at V and 6 bases at J, with 12 bases between. CDR1 is SGHTA, CDR2 FQGNSA, per germline. CDR3 amino acids: CASSLGLFQPQHF. As DNA, the CDR3 is TGTGCCAGCAGTTTGGGACTATTTCAGCCCCAGCATTTT.

The chain recombines TRBV28 with TRBJ2-2, with 8 bases aligning to TRBD2. Germline values: CDR1 MDHEN, CDR2 SYDVKM. V shed 5 bases and J 4 bases; nucleotides not matched to a gene: 6. This CDR3 spans 15 amino acids. CDR3 residues: CASSTGTRSTGELFF. In DNA form, the CDR3 reads TGTGCCAGCAGTACAGGGACTAGAAGCACCGGGGAGCTGTTTTTT.

This clone was recorded a few times. This sequence joins TRBV19 and TRBJ2-7; D is ambiguous. Germline V CDR1 and CDR2: LNHDA, SQIVND (reference sequence). V was shortened by 0 bases and J by 4 bases, with 10 bases between the two germline ends. This CDR3 region has 14 residues. CDR3 sequence (DNA): TGTGCCAGTAGTATAGATCCAGAAAAATACGAGCAGTACTTC. Protein: CASSIDPEKYEQYF.

This chain links TRBV7-2 with TRBJ2-7, with D perhaps TRBD2 (5 bases). This CDR3 is built from 14 residues. V shed 3 bases and J shed 4 bases, with 13 bases lying between them. The germline gives CDR1 SGHTA, CDR2 FQGNSA. CDR3 DNA sequence: TGTGCCAGCAGCTTCGCCCGGGGAGCGTACGAGCAGTACTTC. Translated, it gives CASSFARGAYEQYF.

CDR3 bases: TGTGCCACCAGCAGAGGGAACCTAGGGCGGGGGGAGACCCAGTACTTC. Translated: CATSRGNLGRGETQYF. The chain couples TRBV15 to TRBJ2-5; 7 bases line up with TRBD2. Germline lookup yields CDR1 LNHNV and CDR2 YYDKDF (reference sequence). The CDR3 length is 16 residues. After removal of 1 base from V and 5 bases from J, the junction contained 10 bases not matched to a gene.

The rearrangement uses TRBV5-1 and TRBJ2-1, with a weak D call TRBD2 (6 bases). Trimming stripped 4 bases from V and 2 bases from J, with 16 bases between. Germline V gene data show CDR1 as SGHRS and CDR2 as YFSETQ. The CDR3 covers 16 residues. CDR3 nucleotide sequence: TGCGCCAGCAGCCTCTTAGCGGACTCCACCTACAATGAGCAGTTCTTC. It yields the protein CASSLLADSTYNEQFF.

CDR3 sequence: CAISRGLWAGELFF. CDR3 DNA sequence: TGTGCCATCAGCCGGGGGCTTTGGGCCGGGGAGCTGTTTTTT. The gene calls are TRBV10-3 and TRBJ2-2; either TRBD1 or TRBD2 may supply D (6 bases each). The CDR3 has 14 amino acids. CDR1 is ENHRY, CDR2 SYGVKD, per germline. Trimming stripped 6 bases from V and 6 bases from J, with 14 bases between.

The J gene is TRBJ1-1, the V gene TRBV9; D call uncertain. The CDR3 totals 14 residues. With 4 bases removed from V and 6 bases from J, the gap between germline ends came to 16 bases. Germline V lookup: CDR1 SGDLS, CDR2 YYNGEE. CDR3 protein: CASSPNPVRAEAFF. CDR3 in DNA: TGTGCCAGCAGCCCCAACCCCGTAAGGGCTGAAGCTTTCTTT. Combining the CDR3 with reference TRBV9 and TRBJ1-1 gives the whole variable domain DSGVTQTPKHLITATGQRVTLRCSPRSGDLSVYWYQQSLDQGLQFLIQYYNGEERAKGNILERFSAQQFPDLHSELNLSSLELGDSALYFCASSPNPVRAEAFFGQGTRLTVV.

This clone has just one count. This chain connects TRBV19 to TRBJ2-1, with a tentative D call TRBD2 (6 bases). The V gene lost 7 bases and the J gene lost 3 bases, with 10 bases spanning the gap. CDR1 is LNHDA, CDR2 SQIVND, per germline (reference sequence). This CDR3 region has 13 residues. Written as DNA, the CDR3 is TGTGCCAGTAAATTAGCGGACTACAATGAGCAGTTCTTC. It is translated as CASKLADYNEQFF.

In this sample, this clone turned up once. CDR3 sequence: CASSEGGSTEAFF. The CDR3 region has the DNA TGTGCCAGCAGTGAGGGGGGATCCACTGAAGCTTTCTTT. This chain connects TRBV6-1 to TRBJ1-1, with TRBD1 as a possible D gene (5 bases). The CDR3 is made up of 13 amino acids. Germline CDR1 and CDR2: MNHNS and SASEGT. Trimming took 3 bases from V and 4 from J, leaving 9 bases between them.

The chain couples TRBV6-1 to TRBJ2-1; the D gene is possibly TRBD1 (5 bases). The V gene's germline CDR1 is MNHNS and CDR2 SASEGT. V gave up 3 bases and J gave up 2 bases, with 11 bases separating them. This CDR3 spans 15 amino acids. The CDR3 sequence: CASSEKGDTYNEQFF. The CDR3 DNA reads TGTGCCAGCAGTGAGAAAGGGGATACCTACAATGAGCAGTTCTTC.

This chain uses TRBV7-9 with TRBJ2-3; D uncertain. This CDR3 region has 13 residues. Per germline, CDR1 SEHNR and CDR2 FQNEAQ (reference sequence). Trimming stripped 3 bases from V and 0 bases from J, with 4 bases between. Written as DNA, the CDR3 is TGTGCCAGCAGCTTCGTAAGCACAGATACGCAGTATTTT. Its protein is CASSFVSTDTQYF.

This chain links TRBV7-9 with TRBJ2-7, with TRBD1 matching 7 bases. The V gene end was trimmed by 3 bases and the J gene end by 2 bases; junction bases not matched to a gene: 4. The CDR3 consists of 14 residues. Germline V gives CDR1 SEHNR, CDR2 FQNEAQ (reference sequence). The CDR3 protein is CASSFWDRAYEQYF. The CDR3 DNA follows: TGTGCCAGCAGCTTCTGGGACAGAGCCTACGAGCAGTACTTC.

The chain links TRBV5-1 to TRBJ2-7; 9 bases align to TRBD1. Looked up from germline, CDR1 is SGHRS and CDR2 is YFSETQ. The V gene end was trimmed by 4 bases and the J gene end by 3 bases; junction bases not matched to a gene: 5. The CDR3 is made up of 14 amino acids. The DNA for the CDR3 is TGCGCCAGCAGCAGAACGGACAGGGGCTACGAGCAGTACTTC. Amino acid sequence: CASSRTDRGYEQYF.

The chain has TRBV11-1 and TRBJ2-6; possibly TRBD1 for D (6 bases). Germline CDR1 and CDR2: SGHAT and FQDESV (reference sequence). Between the trimmed V and J ends, which lost 3 bases and 2 bases, there was a span of 8 bases. The CDR3 loop spans 15 amino acids. DNA for the CDR3: TGTGCCAGCAGCTTCCACAGGGCTGGGGCCAACGTCCTGACTTTC. This codes for CASSFHRAGANVLTF.

The chain employs TRBV6-1 and TRBJ1-2, with D uncertain. Looked up from germline, CDR1 is MNHNS and CDR2 is SASEGT. V dropped 6 bases and J dropped 0 bases, with 8 bases sitting between them. The CDR3 is 13 amino acids. The DNA for the CDR3 is TGTGCCAGCAGCATGATATCTAACTATGGCTACACCTTC. This encodes CASSMISNYGYTF.